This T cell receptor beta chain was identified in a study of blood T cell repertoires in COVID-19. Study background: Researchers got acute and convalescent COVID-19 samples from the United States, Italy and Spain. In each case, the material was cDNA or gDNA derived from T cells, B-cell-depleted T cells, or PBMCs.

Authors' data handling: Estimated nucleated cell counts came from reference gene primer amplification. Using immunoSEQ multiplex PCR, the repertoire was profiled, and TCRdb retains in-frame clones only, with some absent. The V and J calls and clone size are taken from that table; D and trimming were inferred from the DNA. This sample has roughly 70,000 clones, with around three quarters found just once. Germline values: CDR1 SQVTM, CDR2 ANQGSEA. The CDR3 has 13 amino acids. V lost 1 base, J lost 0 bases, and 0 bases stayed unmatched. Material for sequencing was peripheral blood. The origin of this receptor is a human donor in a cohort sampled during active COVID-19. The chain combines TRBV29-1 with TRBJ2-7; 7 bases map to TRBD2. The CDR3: CSVEGGGSYEQYF. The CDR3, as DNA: TGCAGCGTTGAAGGGGGGGGCTCCTACGAGCAGTACTTC.